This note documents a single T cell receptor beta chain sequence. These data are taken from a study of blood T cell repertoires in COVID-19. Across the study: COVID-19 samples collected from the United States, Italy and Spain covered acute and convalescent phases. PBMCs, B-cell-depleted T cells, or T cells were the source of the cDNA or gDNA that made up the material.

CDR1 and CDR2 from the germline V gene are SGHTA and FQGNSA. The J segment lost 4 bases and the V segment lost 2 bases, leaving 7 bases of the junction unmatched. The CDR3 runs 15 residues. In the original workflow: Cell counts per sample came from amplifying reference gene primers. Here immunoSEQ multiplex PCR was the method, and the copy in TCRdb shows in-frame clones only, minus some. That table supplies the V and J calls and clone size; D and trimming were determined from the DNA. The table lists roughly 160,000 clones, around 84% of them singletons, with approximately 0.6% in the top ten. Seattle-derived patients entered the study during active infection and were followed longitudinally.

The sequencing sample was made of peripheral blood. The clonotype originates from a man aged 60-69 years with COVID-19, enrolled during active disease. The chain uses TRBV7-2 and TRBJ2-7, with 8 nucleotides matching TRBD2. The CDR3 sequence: CASSLHSAGGYEQYF. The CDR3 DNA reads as TGTGCCAGCAGCTTACACTCCGCGGGAGGTTACGAGCAGTACTTC.